This T cell receptor (beta chain) is drawn from a study of spatial heterogeneity in lung cancer. At the level of the study: Combinations of a unique TCR and a UMI were tallied in raw reads, and on average each appeared more than ten times.

Time point specified: sample taken at primary tumor resection. Unsorted whole RNA of tumor, nontumor lung or frozen PBMC was sequenced. The donor group consisted of under 90 patients who had untreated, early-stage non-small cell lung cancer. V lost 2 bases and J 4 bases, leaving 20 bases between the germline ends. Germline CDR1 reads DFQATT; CDR2 reads SNEGSKA (reference sequence). The CDR3 spans 16 residues. In the case of this clonotype: Its antigen is not identified.

Individually, TCR cDNA molecules were each labelled with a unique molecular identifier. TCRdb re-analysed the 5' RACE reads in MiXCR, keeping a single row per CDR3 protein. The sample contains roughly 100,000 distinct CDR3 sequences, roughly 9.5% of which appear only once. Study-wide results and limits: The appearance of ubiquitous expanded tumor TCRs in blood was greater at resection than follow-up.

The clonotype was recovered from a male donor with early-stage non-small cell lung cancer. The chain employs TRBV20-1 and TRBJ1-1; no reliable D call. Sequencing used PBMCs, obtained at surgery. The CDR3 protein is CSARLAWVGMGTEAFF. The DNA of the CDR3 is TGCAGTGCTAGACTCGCCTGGGTGGGGATGGGCACTGAAGCTTTCTTT.